This T cell receptor (beta chain) was obtained from a study of ipilimumab plus nivolumab after autologous stem cell transplantation. Overall study context: Typical patient got four to six ipilimumab doses and seven to nine nivolumab doses (median). The myeloma cohort included high-risk transplant-naive patients and patients relapsing within 3 years of a first autologous transplant. Findings and caveats of the study: The authors say TCR, Treg and microbiome findings warrant further study.

V was pared by 0 bases and J by 8 bases, with 8 bases of the junction left unmatched. Per the germline V gene, CDR1 is SGHTA and CDR2 is FQGNSA. CDR3 length equals 15 residues. About this clone: Its antigen is undetermined.

TCRdb's table, derived via immunoSEQ multiplex PCR, lists solely in-frame clones and lacks some. The sample contains approximately 5,000 clones, about 80% of which appear only once. Patients got 3 mg/kg IV nivolumab weeks 1, 4, 7, 10, then biweekly through week 26. Source: PBMCs, taken in a trial of ipilimumab plus nivolumab as post-transplant consolidation. The rearrangement joins TRBV7-2 to TRBJ2-3; 7 nucleotides agree with TRBD2. This TCR came from a male donor with multiple myeloma. The DNA for the CDR3 is TGTGCCAGCAGCTTAGCGCTATTGGGGGAGGGTACGCAGTATTTT. Translation: CASSLALLGEGTQYF.